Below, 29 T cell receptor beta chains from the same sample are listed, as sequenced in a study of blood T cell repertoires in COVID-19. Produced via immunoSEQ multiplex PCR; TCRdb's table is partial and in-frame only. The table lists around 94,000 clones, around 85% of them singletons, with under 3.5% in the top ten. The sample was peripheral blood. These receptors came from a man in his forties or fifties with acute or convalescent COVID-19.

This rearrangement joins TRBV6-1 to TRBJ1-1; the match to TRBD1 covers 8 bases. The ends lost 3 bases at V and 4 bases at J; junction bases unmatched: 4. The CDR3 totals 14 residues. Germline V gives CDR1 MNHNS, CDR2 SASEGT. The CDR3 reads CASSDRGHGTEAFF. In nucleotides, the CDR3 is TGTGCCAGCAGTGACAGGGGGCACGGCACTGAAGCTTTCTTT.

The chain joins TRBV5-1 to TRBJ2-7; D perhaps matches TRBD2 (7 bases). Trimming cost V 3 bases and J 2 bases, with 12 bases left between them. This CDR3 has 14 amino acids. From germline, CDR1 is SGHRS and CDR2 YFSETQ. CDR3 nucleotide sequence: TGCGCCAGCAGCTGGGGGGGCGGCACCTACGAGCAGTACTTC. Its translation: CASSWGGGTYEQYF. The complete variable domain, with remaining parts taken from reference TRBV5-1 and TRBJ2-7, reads KAGVTQTPRYLIKTRGQQVTLSCSPISGHRSVSWYQQTPGQGLQFLFEYFSETQRNKGNFPGRFSGRQFSNSRSEMNVSTLELGDSALYLCASSWGGGTYEQYFGPGTRLTVT.

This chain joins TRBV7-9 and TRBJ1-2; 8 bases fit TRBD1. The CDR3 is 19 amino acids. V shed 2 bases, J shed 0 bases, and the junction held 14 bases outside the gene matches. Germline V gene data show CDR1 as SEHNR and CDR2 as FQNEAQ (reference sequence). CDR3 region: CASSLNPHPGGLTNYGYTF. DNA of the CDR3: TGTGCCAGCAGCTTAAATCCCCATCCAGGGGGCTTAACTAACTATGGCTACACCTTC.

The CDR3 loop is CASSEQGNYEQYF. The CDR3 nucleotides read TGTGCCAGTAGTGAGCAGGGGAACTACGAGCAGTACTTC. The chain couples TRBV19 to TRBJ2-7, with TRBD1 as a possible D gene (6 bases). Germline CDR1 reads LNHDA; CDR2 reads SQIVND (reference sequence). This CDR3 comprises 13 residues. V lost 5 bases to trimming and J lost 3 bases, with 11 bases between them.

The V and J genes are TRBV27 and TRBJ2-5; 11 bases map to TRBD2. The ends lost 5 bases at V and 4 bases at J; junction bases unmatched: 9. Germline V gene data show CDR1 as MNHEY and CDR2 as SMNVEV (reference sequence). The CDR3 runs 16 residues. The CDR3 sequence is CASSLSPTSGTETQYF. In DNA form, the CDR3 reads TGTGCCAGCAGTCTCTCTCCGACTAGCGGGACAGAGACCCAGTACTTC.

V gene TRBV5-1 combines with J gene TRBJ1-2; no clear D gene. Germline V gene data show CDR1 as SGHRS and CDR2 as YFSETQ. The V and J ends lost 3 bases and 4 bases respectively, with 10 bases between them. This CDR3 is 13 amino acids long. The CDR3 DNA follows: TGCGCCAGCAGCTCCGAGTCCTCCTATGGCTACACCTTC. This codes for CASSSESSYGYTF.

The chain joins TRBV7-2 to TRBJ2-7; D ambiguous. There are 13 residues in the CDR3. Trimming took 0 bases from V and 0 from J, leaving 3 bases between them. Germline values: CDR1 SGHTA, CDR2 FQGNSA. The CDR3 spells CASSLALSYEQYF. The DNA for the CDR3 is TGTGCCAGCAGCTTAGCCCTCTCCTACGAGCAGTACTTC.

In nucleotides, the CDR3 is TGTGCCAGCAGCTTTTCAAGACATTCTAACACCGCTGAAGCTTTCTTT. As protein: CASSFSRHSNTAEAFF. The chain combines TRBV7-2 with TRBJ1-1; D gene uncertain. CDR1 SGHTA and CDR2 FQGNSA come from the germline V gene. Trimming shortened V by 3 bases and J by 6 bases, and 20 bases separated the two germline ends. This CDR3 has 16 amino acids.

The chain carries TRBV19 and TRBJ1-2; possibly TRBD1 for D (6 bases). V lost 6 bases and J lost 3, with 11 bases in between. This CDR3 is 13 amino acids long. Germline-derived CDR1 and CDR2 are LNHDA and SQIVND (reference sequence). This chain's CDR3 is CASRNREDYGYTF. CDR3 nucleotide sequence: TGTGCCAGTAGAAACAGGGAAGACTATGGCTACACCTTC.

The CDR3 DNA reads TGTGCCTGGAGAGGACAGGGCAATCAGCCCCAGCATTTT. It yields the protein CAWRGQGNQPQHF. This rearrangement joins TRBV30 to TRBJ1-5; 7 nucleotides agree with TRBD1. This CDR3 is built from 13 residues. Germline CDR1 GTSNPN, CDR2 SVGIG (reference sequence). The V and J ends lost 3 bases and 2 bases, in that order; junction bases with no gene match: 1.

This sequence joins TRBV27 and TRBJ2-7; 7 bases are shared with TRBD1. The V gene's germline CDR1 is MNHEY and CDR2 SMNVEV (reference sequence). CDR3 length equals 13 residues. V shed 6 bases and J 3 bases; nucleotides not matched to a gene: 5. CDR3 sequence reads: CASSRQGVYEQYF. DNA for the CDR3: TGTGCCAGCAGCCGTCAGGGGGTCTACGAGCAGTACTTC.

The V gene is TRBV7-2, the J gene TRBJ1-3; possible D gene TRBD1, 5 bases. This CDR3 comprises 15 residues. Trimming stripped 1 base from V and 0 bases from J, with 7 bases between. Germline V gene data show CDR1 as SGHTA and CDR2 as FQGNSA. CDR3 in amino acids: CASSLGGLSGNTIYF. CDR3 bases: TGTGCCAGCAGCTTAGGGGGCCTCTCTGGAAACACCATATATTTT.

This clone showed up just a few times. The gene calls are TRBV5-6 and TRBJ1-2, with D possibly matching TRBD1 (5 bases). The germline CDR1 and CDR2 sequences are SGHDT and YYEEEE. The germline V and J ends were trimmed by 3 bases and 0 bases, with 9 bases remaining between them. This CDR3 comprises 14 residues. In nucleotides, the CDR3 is TGTGCCAGCAGCTCAGACAGTACTAACTATGGCTACACCTTC. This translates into CASSSDSTNYGYTF.

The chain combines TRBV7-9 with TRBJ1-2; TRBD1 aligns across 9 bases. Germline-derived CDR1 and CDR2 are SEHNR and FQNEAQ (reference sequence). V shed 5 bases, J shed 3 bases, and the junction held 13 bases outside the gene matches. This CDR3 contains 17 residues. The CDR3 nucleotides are TGTGCCAGCAGCCCCGGGACAGGGCAGGGATTAGACTATGGCTACACCTTC. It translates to CASSPGTGQGLDYGYTF. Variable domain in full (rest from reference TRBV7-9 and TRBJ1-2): DTGVSQNPRHKITKRGQNVTFRCDPISEHNRLYWYRQTLGQGPEFLTYFQNEAQLEKSRLLSDRFSAERPKGSFSTLEIQRTEQGDSAMYLCASSPGTGQGLDYGYTFGSGTRLTVV.

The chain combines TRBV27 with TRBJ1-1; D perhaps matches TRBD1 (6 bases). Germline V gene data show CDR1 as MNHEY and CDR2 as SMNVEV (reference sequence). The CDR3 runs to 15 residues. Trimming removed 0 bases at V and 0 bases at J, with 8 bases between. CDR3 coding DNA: TGTGCCAGCAGTTTATCGCCAGGGGTGAACACTGAAGCTTTCTTT. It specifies CASSLSPGVNTEAFF.

The CDR3 DNA reads as TGTGCCAGCACAAAATTCGGGACAGGGGCCTACAATGAGCAGTTCTTC. Encoded protein: CASTKFGTGAYNEQFF. The gene calls are TRBV5-6 and TRBJ2-1; 10 bases agree with TRBD1. This CDR3 is built from 16 residues. Losses at the gene ends were 6 bases for V and 2 bases for J; bases not matched to a gene: 8. The germline V gene encodes CDR1 SGHDT and CDR2 YYEEEE. Together with reference TRBV5-6 and TRBJ2-1, the CDR3 gives the full variable domain: DAGVTQSPTHLIKTRGQQVTLRCSPKSGHDTVSWYQQALGQGPQFIFQYYEEEERQRGNFPDRFSGHQFPNYSSELNVNALLLGDSALYLCASTKFGTGAYNEQFFGPGTRLTVL.

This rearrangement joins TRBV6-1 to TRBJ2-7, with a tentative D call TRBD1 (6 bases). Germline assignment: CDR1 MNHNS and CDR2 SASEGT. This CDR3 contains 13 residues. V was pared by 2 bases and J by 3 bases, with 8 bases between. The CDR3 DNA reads TGTGCCAGCAGTGAAAAACAGGGCTACGAGCAGTACTTC. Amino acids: CASSEKQGYEQYF.

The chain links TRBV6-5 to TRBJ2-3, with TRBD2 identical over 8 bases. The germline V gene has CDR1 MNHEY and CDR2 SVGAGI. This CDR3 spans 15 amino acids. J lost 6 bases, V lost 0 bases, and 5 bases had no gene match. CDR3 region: CASSYSGRAGDTQYF. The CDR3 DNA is TGTGCCAGCAGTTACTCCGGGAGGGCGGGGGATACGCAGTATTTT.

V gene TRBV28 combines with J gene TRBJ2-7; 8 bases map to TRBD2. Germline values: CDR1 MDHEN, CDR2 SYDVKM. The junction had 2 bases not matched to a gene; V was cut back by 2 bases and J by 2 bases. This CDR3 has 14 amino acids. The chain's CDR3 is CASSLSGSPYEQYF. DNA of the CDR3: TGTGCCAGCAGTTTAAGCGGGAGTCCCTACGAGCAGTACTTC.

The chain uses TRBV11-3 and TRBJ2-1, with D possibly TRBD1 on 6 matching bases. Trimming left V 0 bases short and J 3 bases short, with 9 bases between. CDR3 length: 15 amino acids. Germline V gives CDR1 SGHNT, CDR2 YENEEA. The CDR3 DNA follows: TGTGCCAGCAGCTTAGAAGGGGGATTCTACAATGAGCAGTTCTTC. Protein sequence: CASSLEGGFYNEQFF.

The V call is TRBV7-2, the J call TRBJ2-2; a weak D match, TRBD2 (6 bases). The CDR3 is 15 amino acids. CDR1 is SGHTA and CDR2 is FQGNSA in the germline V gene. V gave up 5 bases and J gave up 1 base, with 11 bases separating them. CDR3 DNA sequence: TGTGCCAGCAGCCCCCCCGGGGGGAACACCGGGGAGCTGTTTTTT. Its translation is CASSPPGGNTGELFF.

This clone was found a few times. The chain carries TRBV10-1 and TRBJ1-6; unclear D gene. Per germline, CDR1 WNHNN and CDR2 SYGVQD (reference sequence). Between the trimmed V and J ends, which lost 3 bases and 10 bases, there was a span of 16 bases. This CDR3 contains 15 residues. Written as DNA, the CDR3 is TGCGCCAGCAGTGATTCCCCCCTCGGCGGGTCACCCCTCCACTTT. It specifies CASSDSPLGGSPLHF.

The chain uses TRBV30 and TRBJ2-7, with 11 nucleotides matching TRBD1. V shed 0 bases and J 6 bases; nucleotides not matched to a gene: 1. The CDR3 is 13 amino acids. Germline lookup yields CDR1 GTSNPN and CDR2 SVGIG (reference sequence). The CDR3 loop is CAWSVGTGGEQYF. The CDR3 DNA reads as TGTGCCTGGAGTGTAGGGACAGGGGGCGAGCAGTACTTC.

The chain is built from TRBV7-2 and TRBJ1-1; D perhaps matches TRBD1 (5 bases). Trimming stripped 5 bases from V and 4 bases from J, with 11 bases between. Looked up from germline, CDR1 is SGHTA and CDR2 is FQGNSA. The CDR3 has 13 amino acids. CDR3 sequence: CASSRGYGTEAFF. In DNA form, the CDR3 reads TGTGCCAGCAGCCGGGGGTATGGCACTGAAGCTTTCTTT.

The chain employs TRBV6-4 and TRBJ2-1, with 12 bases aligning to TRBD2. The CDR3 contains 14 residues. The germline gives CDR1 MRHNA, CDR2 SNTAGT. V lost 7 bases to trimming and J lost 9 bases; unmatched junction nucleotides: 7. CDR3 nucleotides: TGTGCCAGCAACAGACTAGCGGGAGAGGGTGAGCAGTTCTTC. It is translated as CASNRLAGEGEQFF.

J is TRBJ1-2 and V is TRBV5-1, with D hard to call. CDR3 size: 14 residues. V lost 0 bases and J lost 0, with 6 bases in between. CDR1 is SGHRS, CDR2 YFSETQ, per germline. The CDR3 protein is CASSLDLANYGYTF. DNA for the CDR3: TGCGCCAGCAGCTTGGACCTAGCTAACTATGGCTACACCTTC.

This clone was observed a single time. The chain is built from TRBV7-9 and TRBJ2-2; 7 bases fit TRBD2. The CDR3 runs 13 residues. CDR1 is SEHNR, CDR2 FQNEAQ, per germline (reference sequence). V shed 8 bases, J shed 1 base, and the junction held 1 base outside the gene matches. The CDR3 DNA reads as TGTGCCAGCGGGAGGGGGAACACCGGGGAGCTGTTTTTT. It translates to CASGRGNTGELFF.

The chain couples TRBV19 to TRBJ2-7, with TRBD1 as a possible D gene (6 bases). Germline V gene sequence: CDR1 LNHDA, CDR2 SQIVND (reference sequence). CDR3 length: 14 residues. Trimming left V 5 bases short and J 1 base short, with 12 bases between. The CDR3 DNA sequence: TGTGCCAGTAGTTCCTCCGGGACATCCTACGAGCAGTACTTC. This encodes CASSSSGTSYEQYF.

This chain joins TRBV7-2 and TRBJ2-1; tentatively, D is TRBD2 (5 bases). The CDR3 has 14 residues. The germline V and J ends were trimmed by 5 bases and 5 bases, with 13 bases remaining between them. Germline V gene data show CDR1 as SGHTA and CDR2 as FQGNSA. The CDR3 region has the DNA TGTGCCAGCAGCCCATCCGGACTGCACAATGAGCAGTTCTTC. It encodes CASSPSGLHNEQFF.